This entry lists 27 T cell receptor beta chains sequenced from one sample in a study of T-cell memory formation after mild COVID-19. TCRdb itself ran the 5' RACE reads through MiXCR, one entry per CDR3 protein. Seen here are about 180,000 distinct CDR3 sequences, approximately 18% observed once, and the top ten hold around 3.9%. Material: PBMCs or a T cell subset sorted from them (not recorded which). The receptors here all came from a man between 18 and 35 years old who had mild COVID-19 (a few samples of this study predate the infection). Cell type and time point are not known.

This clonotype was observed a handful of times. The chain recombines TRBV5-6 with TRBJ2-5; 9 nucleotides match TRBD2. V lost 1 base and J lost 2; bases outside the gene matches: 12. This CDR3 is 18 amino acids long. Germline CDR1 SGHDT, CDR2 YYEEEE. As DNA, the CDR3 is TGTGCCAGCAGCTTGATGATAGCGGGAGCGGGGTATCAAGAGACCCAGTACTTC. This sequence encodes CASSLMIAGAGYQETQYF.

The sample holds a few counts of this clonotype. The chain joins TRBV7-7 to TRBJ2-2, with unresolved D. Trimming cost V 2 bases and J 4 bases, with 11 bases left between them. The CDR3 loop spans 15 amino acids. CDR1 and CDR2 from the germline V gene are SSHAT and FNYEAQ (reference sequence). Written as DNA, the CDR3 is TGTGCCAGCAGCTTAACCAGTGCCGGCACCGGGGAGCTGTTTTTT. It specifies CASSLTSAGTGELFF. Looking up the rest from reference TRBV7-7 and TRBJ2-2 gives the full variable domain: GAGVSQSPRYKVTKRGQDVTLRCDPISSHATLYWYQQALGQGPEFLTYFNYEAQPDKSGLPSDRFSAERPEGSISTLTIQRTEQRDSAMYRCASSLTSAGTGELFFGEGSRLTVL.

For this clonotype: This clone may be a read error of a much larger clone one base away. This rearrangement joins TRBV5-6 to TRBJ2-5, with 7 bases matching TRBD1. Germline CDR1 SGHDT, CDR2 YYEEEE. After removal of 4 bases from V and 2 bases from J, the junction contained 2 bases not matched to a gene. There are 13 residues in the CDR3. CDR3 residues: CASSTGQQETQYF. The CDR3 bases are TGTGCCAGCAGCACGGGACAGCAAGAGACCCAGTACTTC.

This chain uses TRBV5-1 with TRBJ2-2, with TRBD2 identical over 8 bases. Losses at the gene ends were 2 bases for V and 5 bases for J; bases not matched to a gene: 8. Germline V lookup: CDR1 SGHRS, CDR2 YFSETQ. The CDR3 consists of 16 residues. CDR3 protein: CASSLFSAGVTGELFF. The CDR3 nucleotides read TGCGCCAGCAGCTTATTTTCAGCGGGGGTTACCGGGGAGCTGTTTTTT.

This clonotype was picked up a small number of times. The chain employs TRBV6-5 and TRBJ2-7; possibly TRBD1 for D (7 bases). Germline V gives CDR1 MNHEY, CDR2 SVGAGI. The V end was cut by 2 bases, the J end by 0 bases, with 11 bases between. This CDR3 contains 15 residues. The chain's CDR3 is CASSYGGGGSYEQYF. CDR3 nucleotides: TGTGCCAGCAGTTACGGAGGGGGCGGCTCCTACGAGCAGTACTTC.

This clonotype was picked up one time. The rearrangement links TRBV4-3 to TRBJ2-2, with D hard to call. The germline V gene encodes CDR1 LGHNA and CDR2 YSLEER. Trimming took 0 bases from V and 5 from J, leaving 13 bases between them. The CDR3 totals 16 residues. The CDR3 nucleotides are TGCGCCAGCAGCCAAGAACACCGCCCGAGGACCGGGGAGCTGTTTTTT. This translates into CASSQEHRPRTGELFF.

This chain connects TRBV19 to TRBJ1-5, with D perhaps matching TRBD1 (6 bases). The CDR3 length is 13 residues. Germline assignment: CDR1 LNHDA and CDR2 SQIVND (reference sequence). The ends were cut back, 7 bases at V and 4 bases at J, with 11 bases in the middle. CDR3 sequence (DNA): TGTGCCAGTACGGACAGAAGGAATCAGCCCCAGCATTTT. This gives the protein CASTDRRNQPQHF.

In its sample, this clonotype was seen a few times. This chain uses TRBV7-2 with TRBJ1-2; TRBD1 matches 11 bases. Trimming took 5 bases from V and 7 from J; bases not matched to a gene: 9. The CDR3 extends over 15 amino acids. CDR1 SGHTA and CDR2 FQGNSA come from the germline V gene. CDR3 loop: CASSQGQGEVLGYTF. In nucleotides, the CDR3 is TGTGCCAGCAGCCAGGGACAGGGGGAGGTTCTTGGCTACACCTTC.

This clonotype was detected only a few times. The chain couples TRBV6-2 or TRBV6-3 to TRBJ2-3; D is perhaps TRBD1 or TRBD2 (5 bases each). The germline gives CDR1 MNHEY, CDR2 SVGEGT. The CDR3 length is 13 residues. Between the trimmed V and J ends, which lost 10 bases and 5 bases, there was a span of 16 bases. DNA for the CDR3: TGTGCCACCGTTCTCAGTGGGGGAGATACGCAGTATTTT. Residues: CATVLSGGDTQYF.

This clonotype was counted a few times. The V and J genes are TRBV6-2 or TRBV6-3 and TRBJ2-2; D is ambiguous. CDR3 length equals 15 residues. Per germline, CDR1 MNHEY and CDR2 SVGEGT. The germline V and J ends were trimmed by 0 bases and 7 bases, with 12 bases remaining between them. CDR3 nucleotide sequence: TGTGCCAGCAGTTACTCGACCGGCCGGAACGGGGAGCTGTTTTTT. This gives the protein CASSYSTGRNGELFF.

This clonotype has only a few counts. The chain joins TRBV7-9 to TRBJ2-1; TRBD1 or TRBD2 may be the D gene (5 bases each). Deletions cut 3 bases from V and 7 bases from J, with 10 bases between. CDR3 size: 13 residues. Germline values: CDR1 SEHNR, CDR2 FQNEAQ (reference sequence). The CDR3 is CASSLGPGNEQFF. DNA of the CDR3: TGTGCCAGCAGCTTGGGACCGGGTAATGAGCAGTTCTTC.

The sample holds a few counts of this clonotype. The CDR3 is CASSLRGGSADTQYF. The CDR3, as DNA: TGCGCCAGCAGCCTCCGGGGGGGAAGCGCAGATACGCAGTATTTT. This sequence joins TRBV5-1 and TRBJ2-3, with TRBD2 matching 8 bases. Germline values: CDR1 SGHRS, CDR2 YFSETQ. This CDR3 has 15 amino acids. J gave up 4 bases and V 4 bases, and 8 bases lay outside the gene matches.

This clonotype was seen a few times. V usage is TRBV29-1 and J usage is TRBJ2-7, with D perhaps TRBD2 (6 bases). Germline loops: CDR1 SQVTM, CDR2 ANQGSEA. The V and J ends lost 4 bases and 9 bases respectively, with 13 bases between them. The CDR3 spans 11 residues. The CDR3 DNA reads TGCAGCGTTGGTGGAGCGGGCCGGCAGTACTTC. It translates to CSVGGAGRQYF.

The V gene is TRBV10-2, the J gene TRBJ1-1; perhaps TRBD1 as D (6 bases). The V gene's germline CDR1 is WSHSY and CDR2 SAAADI. CDR3 length: 13 amino acids. Between the trimmed V and J ends, which lost 6 bases and 4 bases, there was a span of 12 bases. The CDR3, as DNA: TGCGCCAGCAGCAAGGGGGGGACCACTGAAGCTTTCTTT. Translating gives CASSKGGTTEAFF.

V usage is TRBV12-3 or TRBV12-4 and J usage is TRBJ2-1; D ambiguous. The V and J ends lost 3 bases and 10 bases respectively, with 7 bases between them. The CDR3 is made up of 11 amino acids. This chain's CDR3 is CASSFLIEQFF. The DNA of the CDR3 is TGTGCCAGCAGTTTCCTTATAGAGCAGTTCTTC.

This clonotype was detected many times. This chain uses TRBV29-1 with TRBJ1-1; D is ambiguous. The length of the CDR3 is 11 residues. Germline V gene lookup returns CDR1 SQVTM and CDR2 ANQGSEA. The ends were cut back, 6 bases at V and 1 base at J, with 6 bases in the middle. CDR3 DNA sequence: TGCAGCGTCCGAGAGAACACTGAAGCTTTCTTT. Translating gives CSVRENTEAFF.

V is TRBV18 and J is TRBJ2-6; D remains unclear. V was pared by 2 bases and J by 0 bases, with 5 bases between. The CDR3 loop spans 15 amino acids. The germline CDR1 and CDR2 sequences are KGHSH and LQKENI. The DNA for the CDR3 is TGTGCCAGCTCACCAGTGTACTCTGGGGCCAACGTCCTGACTTTC. It yields the protein CASSPVYSGANVLTF.

The table lists this clonotype with many counts. The rearrangement joins TRBV3-1 to TRBJ2-7, with D maybe TRBD2 (5 bases). The V gene lost 4 bases and the J gene lost 7 bases, with 11 bases spanning the gap. The V gene's germline CDR1 is LGHDT and CDR2 YNNKEL (reference sequence). The CDR3 totals 12 residues. This CDR3 reads CASSPTGKEQYF. As DNA, the CDR3 is TGTGCCAGCAGCCCCACGGGAAAGGAGCAGTACTTC.

The table lists this clonotype with a few counts. V usage is TRBV4-1 and J usage is TRBJ1-1, with a tentative D call TRBD1 (5 bases). V was clipped by 3 bases and J by 4 bases, with 12 bases between them. This CDR3 is 14 amino acids long. The germline CDR1 and CDR2 sequences are MGHRA and YSYEKL. CDR3 protein: CASSHGGRSTEAFF. The CDR3 DNA is TGCGCCAGCAGCCACGGGGGACGGTCCACTGAAGCTTTCTTT.

This clonotype was found a few times. The V and J genes are TRBV2 and TRBJ1-5, with TRBD1 matching 8 bases. The CDR3 contains 15 residues. CDR1 and CDR2 (germline): SNHLY, FYNNEI. Trimming cost V 7 bases and J 7 bases; bases outside gene matches: 12. In nucleotides, the CDR3 is TGTGCCAGCACCCCAACAGGGGGGGCGGACCAGCCCCAGCATTTT. Protein sequence: CASTPTGGADQPQHF.

The chain links TRBV12-3 or TRBV12-4 to TRBJ2-3, with TRBD1 identical over 9 bases. This CDR3 comprises 14 residues. The junction had 4 bases not matched to a gene; V was cut back by 8 bases and J by 1 base. CDR3 protein: CASGTGLGTDTQYF. The CDR3 DNA reads as TGTGCCAGCGGGACAGGGTTGGGCACAGATACGCAGTATTTT.

Only one count was recorded for this clonotype. J is TRBJ2-3 and V is TRBV20-1; unclear D gene. CDR1 and CDR2 from the germline V gene are DFQATT and SNEGSKA (reference sequence). The CDR3 is 12 amino acids. V was clipped by 4 bases and J by 2 bases, with 7 bases between them. The CDR3 region has the DNA TGCAGTGCTATGGCTGACACAGATACGCAGTATTTT. Translating it yields CSAMADTDTQYF.

This sequence joins TRBV19 and TRBJ2-2; the D gene is possibly TRBD1 (6 bases). Germline V gives CDR1 LNHDA, CDR2 SQIVND (reference sequence). V lost 8 bases and J lost 5, with 9 bases in between. The CDR3 runs 12 residues. Here the CDR3 reads CASGTRTGELFF. For the CDR3, the DNA is TGTGCCAGTGGGACAAGGACCGGGGAGCTGTTTTTT.

V usage is TRBV15 and J usage is TRBJ2-7, with D perhaps matching TRBD1 (6 bases). The CDR3 covers 14 residues. Germline loops: CDR1 LNHNV, CDR2 YYDKDF (reference sequence). Between the trimmed V and J ends, which lost 0 bases and 4 bases, there was a span of 10 bases. The CDR3, as DNA: TGTGCCACCAGCAGAGACGCCCAGGGGTACGAGCAGTACGTC. Protein sequence: CATSRDAQGYEQYV.

This chain links TRBV7-2 with TRBJ1-6; D remains unclear. V dropped 0 bases and J dropped 10 bases, with 7 bases sitting between them. Per the germline V gene, CDR1 is SGHTA and CDR2 is FQGNSA. This CDR3 comprises 13 residues. The CDR3 coding sequence is TGTGCCAGCAGCTTAGCGCAAGGATCACCCCTCCACTTT. This gives the protein CASSLAQGSPLHF.

The chain combines TRBV9 with TRBJ1-5; no definite D call. Deletions cut 0 bases from V and 7 bases from J, with 8 bases between. The CDR3 has 13 residues. CDR1 is SGDLS, CDR2 YYNGEE, per germline. CDR3: CASSVAIGQPQHF. CDR3 bases: TGTGCCAGCAGCGTAGCCATCGGACAGCCCCAGCATTTT.

The chain couples TRBV20-1 to TRBJ2-7; TRBD1 agrees at 9 bases. The V gene's germline CDR1 is DFQATT and CDR2 SNEGSKA (reference sequence). This CDR3 region has 11 residues. V was clipped by 6 bases and J by 3 bases; unmatched bases: 0. The CDR3 DNA reads TGCAGTGCGGGACAGGGCTACGAGCAGTACGTC. This encodes CSAGQGYEQYV.